This T cell receptor (beta chain) was profiled in a study of T cells expressing NK-cell markers (dated by TCRdb to the early 2020s). Some background on the complete study: In sorted CD3+CD56+NKG2C+, CD3+CD56+NKG2C- and CD3+CD56-NKG2C+ T-cell subsets from 8 or 9 donors, TCR beta-chain repertoires were profiled. Among the eight sequenced donors, only one was HCMV-seronegative, while the other seven were HCMV-seropositive. Randomly selected healthy volunteers, three men and five women, were used as the eight sequenced donors. Illumina HiSeq 2000/2500, MiSeq or NextSeq was used to sequence libraries as 2 x 150 bp reads.

On this clonotype: This clone's antigen is unknown.

The research as a whole found: Those dominant clonotypes were again the most abundant among CD3+CD56-NKG2C+ cells in a handful of donors, at roughly 28.3-65%. It remained unclear whether the expanded NKG2C-expressing T cell clones were specific for HCMV antigens. In five to seven donors, the dominant CD3+CD56+NKG2C+ clonotypes were found to rank among the top 10 CD8+ clonotypes and to make up roughly 1.0-7.0% of CD8+ T cells.

To determine HCMV serostatus, a commercial ELISA kit was used to detect HCMV-specific IgG in serum. Peripheral blood mononuclear cells were isolated from blood by Ficoll density gradient centrifugation. The cysteine opens and the phenylalanine closes a CDR3 of 16 amino acids. No DNA sequence was recorded. Taken from the germline V gene, the CDR1 and CDR2 loops are LGHNA and YNFKEQ. Sequencer: Illumina HiSeq 2000. 5'RACE template switching, by which a universal primer site and unique molecular identifiers were added, was used to make TCR beta cDNA libraries. Priming for cDNA synthesis came from the TCR beta constant segment, and two successive PCR amplification steps followed. Per the original workflow: MIGEC handled demultiplexing of the reads and grouping by UMI, while MiTCR was used to assemble and quantify clonotypes. To exclude erroneous sequences, only TCR cDNA sequences supported by at least two reads were retained. Downstream repertoire analysis used the tcR package, and clonotypes were matched across fractions by CDR3 nucleotide sequence plus V segment. VDJmatch was used to annotate antigen specificity against VDJdb, with one amino acid substitution in CDR3 allowed. After the reads were reprocessed by TCRdb, one entry was made per CDR3 protein sequence, with no DNA. The V and J calls come from TCRdb's annotation, not from the publication. This sample's clone table shows 300,000 to 450,000 distinct CDR3 sequences. Jointly, the top ten make up around 5.3% of the sample.

Input material: blood T cells: a sorted CD56 or NKG2C T cell subset, CD4+ or CD8+ T cells, or bulk PBMC T cells (not recorded which). This receptor was taken from a man aged 18-75 years in good health. The chain is assembled from TRBV4-2 and TRBJ2-5; the D gene TCRdb calls, TRBD2, cannot be checked with no DNA. This receptor carries the CDR3 CASSRASGGVVETQYF.